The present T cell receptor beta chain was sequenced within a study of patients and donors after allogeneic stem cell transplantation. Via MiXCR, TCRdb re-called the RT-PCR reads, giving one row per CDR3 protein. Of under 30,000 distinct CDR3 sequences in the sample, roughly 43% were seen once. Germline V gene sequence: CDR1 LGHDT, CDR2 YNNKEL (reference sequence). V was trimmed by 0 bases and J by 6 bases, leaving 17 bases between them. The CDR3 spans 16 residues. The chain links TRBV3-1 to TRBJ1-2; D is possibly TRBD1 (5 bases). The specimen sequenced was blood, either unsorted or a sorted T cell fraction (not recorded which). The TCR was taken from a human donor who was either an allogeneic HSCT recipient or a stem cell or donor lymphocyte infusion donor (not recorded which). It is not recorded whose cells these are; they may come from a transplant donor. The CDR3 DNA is TGTGCCAGCAGCCAAGAGGGAACAGGCCCCATTAATGGCTACACCTTC. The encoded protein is CASSQEGTGPINGYTF.